This T cell receptor (beta chain) was sequenced for a study of shared T cell receptors in the human thymus. The CDR3 totals 12 residues. The V and J ends lost 7 bases and 6 bases respectively, with 12 bases between them. Germline CDR1 reads SNHLY; CDR2 reads FYNNEI. Sequencing used immunoSEQ multiplex PCR; TCRdb keeps in-frame clones, though not all of them. The sample has some 760,000 clones, approximately 85% seen once. These records were also assigned to another study, of human thymus T cells. That report notes: Thymus was obtained from resections taken during corrective heart surgery.

Sample: thymocytes. The TCR comes from a girl under three years old with a congenital heart defect. This sequence joins TRBV2 and TRBJ1-1; D possibly corresponds to TRBD1 (5 bases). CDR3 region: CASTRQGPEAFF. The CDR3 nucleotides are TGTGCCAGCACGCGGCAGGGCCCTGAAGCTTTCTTT. The entire variable domain, with the rest obtained from reference TRBV2 and TRBJ1-1, is as follows: EPEVTQTPSHQVTQMGQEVILRCVPISNHLYFYWYRQILGQKVEFLVSFYNNEISEKSEIFDDQFSVERPDGSNFTLKIRSTKLEDSAMYFCASTRQGPEAFFGQGTRLTVV.